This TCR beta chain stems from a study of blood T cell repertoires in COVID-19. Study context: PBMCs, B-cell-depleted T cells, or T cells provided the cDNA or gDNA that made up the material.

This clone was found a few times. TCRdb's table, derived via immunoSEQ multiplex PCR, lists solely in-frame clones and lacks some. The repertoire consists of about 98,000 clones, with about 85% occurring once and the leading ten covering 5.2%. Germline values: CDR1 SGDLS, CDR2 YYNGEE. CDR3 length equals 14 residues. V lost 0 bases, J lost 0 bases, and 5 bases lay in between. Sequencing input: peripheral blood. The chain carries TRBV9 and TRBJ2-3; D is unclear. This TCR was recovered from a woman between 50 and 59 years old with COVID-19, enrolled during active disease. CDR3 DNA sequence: TGTGCCAGCAGCGTAGCCGGGAGCACAGATACGCAGTATTTT. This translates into CASSVAGSTDTQYF.